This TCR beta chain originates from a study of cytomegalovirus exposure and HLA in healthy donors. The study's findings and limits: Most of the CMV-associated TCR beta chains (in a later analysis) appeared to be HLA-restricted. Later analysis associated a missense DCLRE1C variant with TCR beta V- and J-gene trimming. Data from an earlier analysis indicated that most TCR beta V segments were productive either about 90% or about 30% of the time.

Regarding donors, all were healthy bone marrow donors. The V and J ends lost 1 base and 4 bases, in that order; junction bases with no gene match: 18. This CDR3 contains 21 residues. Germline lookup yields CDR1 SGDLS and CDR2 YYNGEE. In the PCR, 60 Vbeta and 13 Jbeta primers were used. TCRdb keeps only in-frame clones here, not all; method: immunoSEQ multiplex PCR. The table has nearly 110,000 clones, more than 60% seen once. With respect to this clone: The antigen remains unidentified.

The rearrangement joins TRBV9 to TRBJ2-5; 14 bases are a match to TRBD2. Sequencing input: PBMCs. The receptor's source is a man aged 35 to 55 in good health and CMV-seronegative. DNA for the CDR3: TGTGCCAGCAGCGTACTGACCGGGACTAGCGGGGGCGTCATAGTTTCAGAGACCCAGTACTTC. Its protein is CASSVLTGTSGGVIVSETQYF.